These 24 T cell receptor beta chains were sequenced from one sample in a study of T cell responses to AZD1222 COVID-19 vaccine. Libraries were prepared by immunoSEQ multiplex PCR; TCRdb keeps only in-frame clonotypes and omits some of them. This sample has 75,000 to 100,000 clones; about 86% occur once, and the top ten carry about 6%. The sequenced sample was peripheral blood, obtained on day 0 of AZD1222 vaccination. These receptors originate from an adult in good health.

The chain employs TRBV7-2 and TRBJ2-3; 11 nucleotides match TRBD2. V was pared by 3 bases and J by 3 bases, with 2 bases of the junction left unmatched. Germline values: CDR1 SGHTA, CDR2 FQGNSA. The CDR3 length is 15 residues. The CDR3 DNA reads TGTGCCAGCAGCTTCTTAGCGGGAGGGACAGATACGCAGTATTTT. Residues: CASSFLAGGTDTQYF.

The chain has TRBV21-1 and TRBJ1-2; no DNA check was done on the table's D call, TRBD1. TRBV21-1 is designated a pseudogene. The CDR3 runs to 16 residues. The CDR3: CATNFLTGGGLYGYTF. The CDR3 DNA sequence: TGTGCCACCAACTTCTTGACAGGGGGCGGGCTCTATGGCTACACCTTC.

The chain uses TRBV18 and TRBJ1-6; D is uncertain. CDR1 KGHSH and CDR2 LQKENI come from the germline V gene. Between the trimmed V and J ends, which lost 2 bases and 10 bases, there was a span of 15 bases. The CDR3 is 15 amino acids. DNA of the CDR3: TGTGCCAGCTCACCAAGTGAAAATTCGGGGTCACCCCTCCACTTT. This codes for CASSPSENSGSPLHF. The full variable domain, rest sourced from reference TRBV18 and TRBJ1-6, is NAGVMQNPRHLVRRRGQEARLRCSPMKGHSHVYWYRQLPEEGLKFMVYLQKENIIDESGMPKERFSAEFPKEGPSILRIQQVVRGDSAAYFCASSPSENSGSPLHFGNGTRLTVT.

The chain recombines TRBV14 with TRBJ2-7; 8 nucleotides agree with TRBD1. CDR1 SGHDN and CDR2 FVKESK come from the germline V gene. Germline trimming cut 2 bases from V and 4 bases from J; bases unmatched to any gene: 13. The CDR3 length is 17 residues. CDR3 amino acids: CASSQLAGGGGGYEQYF. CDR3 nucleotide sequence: TGTGCCAGCAGCCAATTGGCAGGGGGCGGAGGGGGATACGAGCAGTACTTC.

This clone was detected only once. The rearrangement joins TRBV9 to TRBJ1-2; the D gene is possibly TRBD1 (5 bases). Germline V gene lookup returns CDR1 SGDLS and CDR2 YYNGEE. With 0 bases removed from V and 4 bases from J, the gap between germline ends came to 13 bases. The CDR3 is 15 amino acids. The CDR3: CASSVGSGLSYGYTF. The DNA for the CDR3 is TGTGCCAGCAGCGTAGGTTCGGGGCTGAGCTATGGCTACACCTTC.

The DNA of the CDR3 is TGTGCCTGGAGTGTTGGGATCGGGACAGGGAGAGCTTTCTTT. This sequence encodes CAWSVGIGTGRAFF. This chain links TRBV30 with TRBJ1-1, with 9 bases identical to TRBD1. From germline, CDR1 is GTSNPN and CDR2 SVGIG (reference sequence). The CDR3 has 14 residues. V lost 0 bases, J lost 10 bases, and 9 bases stayed unmatched.

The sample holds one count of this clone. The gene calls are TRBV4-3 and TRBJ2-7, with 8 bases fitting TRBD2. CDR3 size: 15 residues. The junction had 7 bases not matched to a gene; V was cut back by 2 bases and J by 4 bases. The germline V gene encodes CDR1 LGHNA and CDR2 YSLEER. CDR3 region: CASSQWSGSNYEQYF. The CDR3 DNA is TGCGCCAGCAGCCAATGGAGCGGGAGTAATTACGAGCAGTACTTC.

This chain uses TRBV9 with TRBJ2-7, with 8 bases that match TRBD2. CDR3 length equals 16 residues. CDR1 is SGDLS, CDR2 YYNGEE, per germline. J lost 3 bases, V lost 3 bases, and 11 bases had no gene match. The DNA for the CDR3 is TGTGCCAGCAGCGCTGGCGGGGCGGGAGGAGGCTACGAGCAGTACTTC. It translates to CASSAGGAGGGYEQYF.

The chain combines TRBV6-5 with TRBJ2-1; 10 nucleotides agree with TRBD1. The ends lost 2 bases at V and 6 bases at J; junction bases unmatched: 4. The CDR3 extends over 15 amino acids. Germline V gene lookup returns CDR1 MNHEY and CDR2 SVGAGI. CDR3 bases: TGTGCCAGCAGTTACAGGGGACAGGGGATCAATGAGCAGTTCTTC. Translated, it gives CASSYRGQGINEQFF.

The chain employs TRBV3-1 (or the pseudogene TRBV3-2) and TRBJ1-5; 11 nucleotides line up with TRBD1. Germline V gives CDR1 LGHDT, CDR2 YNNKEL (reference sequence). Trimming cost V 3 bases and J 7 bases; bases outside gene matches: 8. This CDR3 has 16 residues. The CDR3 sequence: CASSHRTGGCEQPQHF. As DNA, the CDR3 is TGTGCCAGCAGCCACCGGACAGGGGGCTGTGAGCAGCCCCAGCATTTT.

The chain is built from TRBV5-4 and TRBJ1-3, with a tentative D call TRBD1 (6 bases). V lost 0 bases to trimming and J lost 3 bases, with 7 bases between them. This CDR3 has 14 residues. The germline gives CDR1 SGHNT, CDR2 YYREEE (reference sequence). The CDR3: CASSLGRGGNTIYF. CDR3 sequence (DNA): TGTGCCAGCAGCTTGGGCAGGGGTGGAAACACCATATATTTT.

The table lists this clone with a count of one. The CDR3 sequence is CASSLVGGLTENNSPLHF. The DNA of the CDR3 is TGTGCCAGCAGCTTAGTCGGGGGTCTAACCGAGAATAATTCACCCCTCCACTTT. The rearrangement uses TRBV11-2 and TRBJ1-6, with D maybe TRBD1 (5 bases). The CDR3 length is 18 residues. With 1 base removed from V and 5 bases from J, the gap between germline ends came to 18 bases. Germline values: CDR1 SGHAT, CDR2 FQNNGV.

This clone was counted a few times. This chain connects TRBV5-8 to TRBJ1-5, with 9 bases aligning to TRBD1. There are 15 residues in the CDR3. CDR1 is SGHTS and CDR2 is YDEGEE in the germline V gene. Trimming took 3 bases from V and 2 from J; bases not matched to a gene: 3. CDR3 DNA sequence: TGTGCCAGCAGCTCGGGACAGGGTGGCAATCAGCCCCAGCATTTT. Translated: CASSSGQGGNQPQHF.

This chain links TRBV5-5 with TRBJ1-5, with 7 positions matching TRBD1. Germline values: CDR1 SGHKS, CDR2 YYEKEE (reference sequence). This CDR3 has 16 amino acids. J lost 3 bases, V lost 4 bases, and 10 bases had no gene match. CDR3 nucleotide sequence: TGTGCCAGCAGCGACTCCTGGACAGGCCACAATCAGCCCCAGCATTTT. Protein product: CASSDSWTGHNQPQHF.

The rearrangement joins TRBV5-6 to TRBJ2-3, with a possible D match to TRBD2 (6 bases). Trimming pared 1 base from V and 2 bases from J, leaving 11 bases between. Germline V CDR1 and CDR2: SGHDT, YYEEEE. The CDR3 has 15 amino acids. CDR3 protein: CASSLYGRDTDTQYF. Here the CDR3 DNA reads TGTGCCAGCAGCTTGTACGGGAGAGACACAGATACGCAGTATTTT.

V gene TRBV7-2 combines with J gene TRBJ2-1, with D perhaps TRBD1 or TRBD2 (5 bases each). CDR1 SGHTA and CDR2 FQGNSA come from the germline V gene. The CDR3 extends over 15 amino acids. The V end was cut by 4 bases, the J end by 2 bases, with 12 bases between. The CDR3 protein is CASSWDVGPYNEQFF. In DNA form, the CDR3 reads TGTGCCAGCAGCTGGGACGTGGGGCCCTACAATGAGCAGTTCTTC.

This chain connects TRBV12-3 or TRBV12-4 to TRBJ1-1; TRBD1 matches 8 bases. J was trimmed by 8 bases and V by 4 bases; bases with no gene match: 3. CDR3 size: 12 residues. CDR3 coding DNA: TGTGCCAGCAGTTATGGACAGGGAGAAGCTTTCTTT. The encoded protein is CASSYGQGEAFF.

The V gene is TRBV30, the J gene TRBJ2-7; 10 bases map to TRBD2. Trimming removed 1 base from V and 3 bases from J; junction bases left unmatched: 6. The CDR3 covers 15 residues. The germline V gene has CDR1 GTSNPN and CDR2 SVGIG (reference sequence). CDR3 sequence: CAWSGRSGRDYEQYF. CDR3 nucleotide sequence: TGTGCCTGGAGTGGTCGGAGCGGGAGGGACTACGAGCAGTACTTC.

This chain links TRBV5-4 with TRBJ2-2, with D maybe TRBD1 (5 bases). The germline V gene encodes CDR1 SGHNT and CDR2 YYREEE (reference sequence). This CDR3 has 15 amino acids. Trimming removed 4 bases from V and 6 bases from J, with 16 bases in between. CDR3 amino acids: CASSPPGGRAGELFF. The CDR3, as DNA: TGTGCCAGCAGCCCCCCCGGCGGCAGGGCCGGGGAGCTGTTTTTT.

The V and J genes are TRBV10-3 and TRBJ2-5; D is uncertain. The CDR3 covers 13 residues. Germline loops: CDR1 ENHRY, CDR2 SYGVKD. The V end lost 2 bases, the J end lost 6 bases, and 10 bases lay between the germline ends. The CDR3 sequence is CAISEEMGKTQYF. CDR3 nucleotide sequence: TGTGCCATCAGTGAGGAGATGGGAAAGACCCAGTACTTC.

The CDR3 protein is CAWSAGVVGNQPQHF. The CDR3 coding sequence is TGTGCCTGGAGTGCGGGGGTCGTTGGGAATCAGCCCCAGCATTTT. This sequence joins TRBV30 and TRBJ1-5; D is perhaps TRBD1 (5 bases). Trimming removed 1 base at V and 4 bases at J, with 14 bases between. Per germline, CDR1 GTSNPN and CDR2 SVGIG (reference sequence). The CDR3 runs to 15 residues. Looking up the rest from reference TRBV30 and TRBJ1-5 gives the full variable domain: SQTIHQWPATLVQPVGSPLSLECTVEGTSNPNLYWYRQAAGRGLQLLFYSVGIGQISSEVPQNLSASRPQDRQFILSSKKLLLSDSGFYLCAWSAGVVGNQPQHFGDGTRLSIL.

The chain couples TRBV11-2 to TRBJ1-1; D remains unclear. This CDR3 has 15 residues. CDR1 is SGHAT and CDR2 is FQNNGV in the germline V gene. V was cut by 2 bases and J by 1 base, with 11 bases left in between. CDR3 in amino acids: CASSLFPGQNTEAFF. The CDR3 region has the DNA TGTGCCAGCAGCTTATTCCCAGGCCAGAACACTGAAGCTTTCTTT.

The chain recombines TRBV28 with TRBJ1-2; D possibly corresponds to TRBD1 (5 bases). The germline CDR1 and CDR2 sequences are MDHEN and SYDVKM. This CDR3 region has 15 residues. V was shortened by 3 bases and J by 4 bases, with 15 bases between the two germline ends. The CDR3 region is CASSFGDWDVYGYTF. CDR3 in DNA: TGTGCCAGCAGTTTCGGGGACTGGGACGTCTATGGCTACACCTTC.

CDR3 protein: CASSLDPGAAGYTF. Written as DNA, the CDR3 is TGCGCCAGCAGCTTGGACCCGGGGGCTGCTGGCTACACCTTC. The rearrangement links TRBV5-1 to TRBJ1-2; TRBD1 might be the D (6 bases). Germline values: CDR1 SGHRS, CDR2 YFSETQ. The CDR3 runs 14 residues. V was pared by 0 bases and J by 7 bases, with 13 bases between. Using reference TRBV5-1 and TRBJ1-2 for the parts outside the CDR3, the full variable domain is KAGVTQTPRYLIKTRGQQVTLSCSPISGHRSVSWYQQTPGQGLQFLFEYFSETQRNKGNFPGRFSGRQFSNSRSEMNVSTLELGDSALYLCASSLDPGAAGYTFGSGTRLTVV.